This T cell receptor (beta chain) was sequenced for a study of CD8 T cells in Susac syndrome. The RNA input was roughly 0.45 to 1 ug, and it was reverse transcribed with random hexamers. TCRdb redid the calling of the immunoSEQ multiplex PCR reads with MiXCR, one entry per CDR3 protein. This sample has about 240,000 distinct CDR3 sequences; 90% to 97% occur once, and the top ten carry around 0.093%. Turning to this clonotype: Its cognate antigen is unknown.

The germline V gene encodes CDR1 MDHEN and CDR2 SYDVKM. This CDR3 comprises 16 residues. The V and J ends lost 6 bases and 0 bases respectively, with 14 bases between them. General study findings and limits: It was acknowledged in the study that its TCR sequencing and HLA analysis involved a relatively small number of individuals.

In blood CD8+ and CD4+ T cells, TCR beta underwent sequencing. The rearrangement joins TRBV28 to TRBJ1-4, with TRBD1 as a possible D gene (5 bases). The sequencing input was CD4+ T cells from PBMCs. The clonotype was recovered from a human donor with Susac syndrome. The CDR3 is CASRPGTVATNEKLFF. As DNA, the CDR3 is TGTGCCAGCAGACCGGGGACCGTTGCAACTAATGAAAAACTGTTTTTT.